This T cell receptor (beta chain) was observed in a study of blood T cell repertoires in COVID-19. At the level of the study: Acute-phase and convalescent COVID-19 samples originated in the United States, Italy and Spain. From T cells, B-cell-depleted T cells, or PBMCs came the material, which was cDNA or gDNA.

Original analysis: By means of reference gene primer amplification, nucleated cell counts were estimated. Measured with immunoSEQ multiplex PCR; TCRdb has only the in-frame clones, and not every one. That table gives V, J and clone size, and the DNA gave D and trimming. The sample contains fewer than 200,000 clones, roughly 80% of which appear only once. The CDR3 has 12 amino acids. Unmatched junction bases numbered 4, after V lost 6 bases and J lost 6 bases. Germline V gives CDR1 KGHSH, CDR2 LQKENI. Participant-given clinical history determined each cohort assignment. Material: PBMCs or T cells enriched from blood (not recorded which). The source is a man between 50 and 59 years old who had recovered from COVID-19. The rearrangement joins TRBV18 to TRBJ1-2; 7 bases agree with TRBD1. In DNA form, the CDR3 reads TGTGCCAGCTCGAACAGGGGTGATGGCTACACCTTC. Protein: CASSNRGDGYTF. The full variable domain, its missing parts supplied by reference TRBV18 and TRBJ1-2, is NAGVMQNPRHLVRRRGQEARLRCSPMKGHSHVYWYRQLPEEGLKFMVYLQKENIIDESGMPKERFSAEFPKEGPSILRIQQVVRGDSAAYFCASSNRGDGYTFGSGTRLTVV.